Each of the 13 T cell receptor beta chains below was sequenced from the same sample in a study of cytomegalovirus exposure and HLA in healthy donors. 13 Jbeta primers and 60 Vbeta primers were used for the PCR. Using immunoSEQ multiplex PCR, the repertoire was profiled, and TCRdb retains in-frame clones only, with some absent. In the table there are roughly 190,000 clones, around 84% of which are singletons. Sequences were obtained from PBMCs. These receptors originate from a woman between 18 and 29 years old in good health and CMV-seronegative.

The chain uses TRBV28 and TRBJ2-1, with 8 bases that match TRBD2. J was trimmed by 3 bases and V by 7 bases; bases with no gene match: 11. Germline V CDR1 and CDR2: MDHEN, SYDVKM. The CDR3 runs 16 residues. The CDR3 nucleotides are TGTGCCAGCACCTTTGTAGCGGGGTCCATCTACAATGAGCAGTTCTTC. Its translation is CASTFVAGSIYNEQFF.

The chain uses TRBV10-3 and TRBJ1-4; the D is unclear. The CDR3 sequence is 16 residues long. The germline CDR1 and CDR2 sequences are ENHRY and SYGVKD. Trimming removed 8 bases at V and 8 bases at J, with 24 bases between. For the CDR3, the DNA is TGTGCCATCGGAGAGGCCTACACGGGGAAAGTCGAAAAACTGTTTTTT. Translating gives CAIGEAYTGKVEKLFF.

The chain employs TRBV5-6 and TRBJ2-4; tentative D call: TRBD1 (6 bases). Trimming took off 6 bases at V and 0 bases at J, with 13 bases between the two ends. The CDR3 is made up of 15 amino acids. In germline, CDR1 is SGHDT, CDR2 YYEEEE. The chain's CDR3 is CASTPWGLAKNIQYF. For the CDR3, the DNA is TGTGCCAGCACCCCCTGGGGGCTAGCCAAAAACATTCAGTACTTC.

The CDR3 is CARSPDRGNTEAFF. Written as DNA, the CDR3 is TGTGCCAGAAGCCCGGACAGGGGGAACACTGAAGCTTTCTTT. The chain links TRBV5-3 to TRBJ1-1; 9 positions agree with TRBD1. TRBV5-3 is filed as an ORF, its function uncertain. This CDR3 is 14 amino acids long. Losses at the gene ends were 4 bases for V and 1 base for J; bases not matched to a gene: 2.

This clone came up once. J is TRBJ2-2 and V is TRBV2, with 11 bases identical to TRBD1. The ends lost 7 bases at V and 5 bases at J; junction bases unmatched: 15. Looked up from germline, CDR1 is SNHLY and CDR2 is FYNNEI. The CDR3 has 18 residues. The CDR3 is CASMASGTGGKSTGELFF. The CDR3 nucleotides read TGTGCCAGCATGGCCTCCGGGACAGGGGGGAAGTCGACCGGGGAGCTGTTTTTT.

The chain joins TRBV5-1 to TRBJ2-1; 7 bases align to TRBD2. Germline V CDR1 and CDR2: SGHRS, YFSETQ. The CDR3 runs 14 residues. V shed 2 bases and J 6 bases; nucleotides not matched to a gene: 5. The CDR3 reads CASSLPGTTNEQFF. The CDR3 DNA is TGCGCCAGCAGCTTACCCGGGACTACCAATGAGCAGTTCTTC.

V is TRBV5-1 and J is TRBJ1-2, with 7 bases aligning to TRBD1. The CDR3 totals 18 residues. With V trimmed by 3 bases and J by 4 bases, 18 bases remained unmatched. CDR1 is SGHRS and CDR2 is YFSETQ in the germline V gene. The CDR3 DNA reads as TGCGCCAGCAGCTCAAATCCGGACAGGATCAGGGTGGTCTATGGCTACACCTTC. Protein product: CASSSNPDRIRVVYGYTF.

This clone appeared a few times. The chain has TRBV7-2 and TRBJ1-6; D perhaps matches TRBD1 (5 bases). The germline CDR1 and CDR2 sequences are SGHTA and FQGNSA. Trimming left V 4 bases short and J 7 bases short, with 11 bases between. The CDR3 extends over 14 amino acids. The CDR3 spells CASSSPGDNSPLHF. For the CDR3, the DNA is TGTGCCAGCAGCTCCCCGGGGGACAATTCACCCCTCCACTTT.

The gene calls are TRBV19 and TRBJ2-5, with 8 positions matching TRBD2. The V gene end was trimmed by 4 bases and the J gene end by 5 bases; junction bases not matched to a gene: 9. Germline V gene lookup returns CDR1 LNHDA and CDR2 SQIVND (reference sequence). The CDR3 is made up of 15 amino acids. The CDR3 here is CASSRGGLARETQYF. The CDR3 nucleotides read TGTGCCAGTAGTAGAGGAGGACTAGCTCGGGAGACCCAGTACTTC. Using reference TRBV19 and TRBJ2-5 for the parts outside the CDR3, the full variable domain is DGGITQSPKYLFRKEGQNVTLSCEQNLNHDAMYWYRQDPGQGLRLIYYSQIVNDFQKGDIAEGYSVSREKKESFPLTVTSAQKNPTAFYLCASSRGGLARETQYFGPGTRLLVL.

The rearrangement links TRBV9 to TRBJ2-1; 14 bases agree with TRBD2. This CDR3 contains 16 residues. The J segment lost 10 bases and the V segment lost 1 base, leaving 7 bases of the junction unmatched. Germline V CDR1 and CDR2: SGDLS, YYNGEE. DNA of the CDR3: TGTGCCAGCAGCGTAACCCCCGGGACTAGCGGGAGAGAGCAGTTCTTC. Translating it yields CASSVTPGTSGREQFF.

V usage is TRBV18 and J usage is TRBJ2-1; D is perhaps TRBD2 (5 bases). The CDR3 covers 16 residues. Germline loops: CDR1 KGHSH, CDR2 LQKENI. Trimming left V 2 bases short and J 6 bases short, with 17 bases between. The CDR3 is CASSPRAGRSTNEQFF. CDR3 coding DNA: TGTGCCAGCTCACCAAGGGCGGGCCGAAGCACCAATGAGCAGTTCTTC.

The chain combines TRBV10-3 with TRBJ1-5, with 8 bases that match TRBD1. The CDR3 has 15 residues. Trimming took 3 bases from V and 6 from J; bases not matched to a gene: 7. Germline CDR1 is ENHRY and CDR2 is SYGVKD. In DNA form, the CDR3 reads TGTGCCATCAGTGAATCAGGGGGCGCGGTTCAGCCCCAGCATTTT. Its translation is CAISESGGAVQPQHF.

The gene calls are TRBV30 and TRBJ2-2; TRBD2 aligns across 7 bases. Germline V gives CDR1 GTSNPN, CDR2 SVGIG (reference sequence). V lost 4 bases and J lost 7; bases outside the gene matches: 0. This CDR3 comprises 11 residues. As DNA, the CDR3 is TGTGCCTGGACGGGGGGCGGGGAGCTGTTTTTT. This gives the protein CAWTGGGELFF.